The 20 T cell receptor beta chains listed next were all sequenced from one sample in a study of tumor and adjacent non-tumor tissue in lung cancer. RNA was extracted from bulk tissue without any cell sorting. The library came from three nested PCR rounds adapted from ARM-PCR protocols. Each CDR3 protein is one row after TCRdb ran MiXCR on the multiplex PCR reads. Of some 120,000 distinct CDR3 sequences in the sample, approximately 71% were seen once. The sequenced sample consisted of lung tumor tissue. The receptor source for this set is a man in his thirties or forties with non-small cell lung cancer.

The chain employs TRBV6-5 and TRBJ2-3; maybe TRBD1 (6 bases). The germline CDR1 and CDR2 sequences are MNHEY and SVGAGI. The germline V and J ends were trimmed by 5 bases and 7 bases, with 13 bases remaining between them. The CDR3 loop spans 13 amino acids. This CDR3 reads CASSPGQPHTQYF. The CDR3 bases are TGTGCCAGCAGTCCTGGACAGCCCCATACGCAGTATTTT.

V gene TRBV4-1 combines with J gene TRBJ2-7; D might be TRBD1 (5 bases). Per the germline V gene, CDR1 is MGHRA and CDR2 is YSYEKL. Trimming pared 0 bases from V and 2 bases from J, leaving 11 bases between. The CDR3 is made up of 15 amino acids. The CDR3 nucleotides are TGCGCCAGCAGCCAAGACCTAGGGGCACCCTACGAGCAGTACTTC. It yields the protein CASSQDLGAPYEQYF.

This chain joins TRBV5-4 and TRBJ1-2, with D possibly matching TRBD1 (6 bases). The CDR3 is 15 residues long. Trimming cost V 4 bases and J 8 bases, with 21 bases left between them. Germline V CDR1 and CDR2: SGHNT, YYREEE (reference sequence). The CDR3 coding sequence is TGTGCCAGCAGCGCCGCTATTTCAGGGGTCGGCGGCTACACCTTC. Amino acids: CASSAAISGVGGYTF. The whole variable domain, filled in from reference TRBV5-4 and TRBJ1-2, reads ETGVTQSPTHLIKTRGQQVTLRCSSQSGHNTVSWYQQALGQGPQFIFQYYREEENGRGNFPPRFSGLQFPNYSSELNVNALELDDSALYLCASSAAISGVGGYTFGSGTRLTVV.

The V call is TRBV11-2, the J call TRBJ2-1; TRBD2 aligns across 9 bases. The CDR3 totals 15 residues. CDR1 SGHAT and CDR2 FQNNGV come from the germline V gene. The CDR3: CAYNFIAGGNNEQFF. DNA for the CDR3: TGTGCTTACAACTTTATTGCGGGAGGGAATAATGAGCAGTTCTTC.

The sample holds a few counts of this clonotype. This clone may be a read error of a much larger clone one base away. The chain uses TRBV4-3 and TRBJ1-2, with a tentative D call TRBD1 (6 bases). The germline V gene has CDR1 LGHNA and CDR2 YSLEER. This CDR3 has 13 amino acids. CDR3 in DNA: TGCGCCAGCAGCCCACGGACAGCATATGACTACACCTTC. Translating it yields CASSPRTAYDYTF.

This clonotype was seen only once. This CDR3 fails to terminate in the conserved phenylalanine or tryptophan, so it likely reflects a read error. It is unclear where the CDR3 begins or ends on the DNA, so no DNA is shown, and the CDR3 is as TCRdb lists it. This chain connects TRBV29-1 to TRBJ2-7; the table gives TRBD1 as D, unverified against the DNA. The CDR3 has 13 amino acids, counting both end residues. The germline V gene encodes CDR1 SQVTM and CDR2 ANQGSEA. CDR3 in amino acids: CSAERSTGAEQYL.

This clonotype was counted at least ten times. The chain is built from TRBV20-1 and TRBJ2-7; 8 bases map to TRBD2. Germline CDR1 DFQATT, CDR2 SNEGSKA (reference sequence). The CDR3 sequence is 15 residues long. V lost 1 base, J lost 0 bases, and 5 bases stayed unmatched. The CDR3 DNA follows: TGCAGTGCTAGAGGTTCAGCGGGGGTCTCCTACGAGCAGTACTTC. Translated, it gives CSARGSAGVSYEQYF.

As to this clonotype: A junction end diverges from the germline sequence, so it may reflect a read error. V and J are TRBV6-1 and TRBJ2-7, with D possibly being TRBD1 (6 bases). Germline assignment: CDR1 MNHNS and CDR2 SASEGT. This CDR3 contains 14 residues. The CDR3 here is CVSSGGTGFYEQYF. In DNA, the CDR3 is TGTGTCAGCAGTGGAGGAACAGGGTTCTACGAGCAGTACTTC.

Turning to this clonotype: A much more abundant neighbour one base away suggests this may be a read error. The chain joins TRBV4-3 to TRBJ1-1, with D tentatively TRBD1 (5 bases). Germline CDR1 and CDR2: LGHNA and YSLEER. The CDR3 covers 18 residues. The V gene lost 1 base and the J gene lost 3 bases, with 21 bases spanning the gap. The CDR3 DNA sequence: TGCGCCAGCAGCCAAGGGGGGTGGGGGACCTATAGCCACACTGAAGCTTTCTTT. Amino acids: CASSQGGWGTYSHTEAFF.

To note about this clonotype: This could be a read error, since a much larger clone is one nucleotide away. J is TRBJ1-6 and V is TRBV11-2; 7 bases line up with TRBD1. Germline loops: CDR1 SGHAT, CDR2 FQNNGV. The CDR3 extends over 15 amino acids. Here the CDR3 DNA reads TGTGCCAGCAGCGCAACCGGGACAGAGAATTCACCCCTCCCCTTT. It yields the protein CASSATGTENSPLPF.

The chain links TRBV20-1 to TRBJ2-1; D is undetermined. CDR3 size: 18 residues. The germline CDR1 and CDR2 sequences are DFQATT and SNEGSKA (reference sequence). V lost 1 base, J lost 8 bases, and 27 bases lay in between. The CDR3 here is CSARALEDGALLYDEQFF. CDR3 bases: TGCAGTGCTAGAGCCCTCGAGGACGGAGCCTTGTTATACGATGAGCAGTTCTTC.

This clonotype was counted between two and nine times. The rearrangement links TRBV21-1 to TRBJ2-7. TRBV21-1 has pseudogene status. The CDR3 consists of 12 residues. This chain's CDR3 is CASGEDAYEQYF. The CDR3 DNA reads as TGTGCCAGCGGGGAAGACGCTTACGAGCAGTACTTC.

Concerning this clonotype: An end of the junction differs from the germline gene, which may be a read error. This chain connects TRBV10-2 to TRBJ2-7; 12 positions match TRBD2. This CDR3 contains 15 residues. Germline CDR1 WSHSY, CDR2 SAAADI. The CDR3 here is CVSSETSGSSYERYF. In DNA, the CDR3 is TGCGTCAGCAGTGAGACTAGCGGGAGCTCCTACGAGCGGTACTTC.

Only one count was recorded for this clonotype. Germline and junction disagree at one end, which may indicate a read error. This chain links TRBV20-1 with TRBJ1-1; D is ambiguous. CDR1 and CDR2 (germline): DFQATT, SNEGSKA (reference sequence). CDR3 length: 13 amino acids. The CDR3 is CNAGRTGNTEVFF. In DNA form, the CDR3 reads TGTAATGCTGGGAGGACGGGGAACACTGAAGTTTTCTTT.

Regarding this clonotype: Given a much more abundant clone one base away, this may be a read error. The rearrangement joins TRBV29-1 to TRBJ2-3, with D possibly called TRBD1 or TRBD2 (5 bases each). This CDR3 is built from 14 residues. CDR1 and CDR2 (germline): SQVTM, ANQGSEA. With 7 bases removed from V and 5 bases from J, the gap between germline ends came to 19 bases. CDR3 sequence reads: CSALRGRVGDTQYF. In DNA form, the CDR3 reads TGCAGCGCCCTCCGGGGCAGGGTTGGAGATACGCAGTATTTT.

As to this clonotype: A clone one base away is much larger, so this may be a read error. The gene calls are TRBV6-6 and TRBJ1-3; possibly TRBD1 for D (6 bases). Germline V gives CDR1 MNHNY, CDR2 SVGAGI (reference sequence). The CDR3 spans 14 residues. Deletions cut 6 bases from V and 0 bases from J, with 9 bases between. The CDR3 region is CASRRGDSGNTIYF. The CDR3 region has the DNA TGTGCCAGCAGGAGGGGGGACTCTGGAAACACCATATATTTT.

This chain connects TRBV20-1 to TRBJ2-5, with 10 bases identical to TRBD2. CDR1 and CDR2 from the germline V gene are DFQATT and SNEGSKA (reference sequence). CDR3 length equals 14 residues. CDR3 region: CDAFTSGEQETQYF. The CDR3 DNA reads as TGCGATGCTTTTACTAGCGGGGAGCAAGAGACCCAGTACTTC.

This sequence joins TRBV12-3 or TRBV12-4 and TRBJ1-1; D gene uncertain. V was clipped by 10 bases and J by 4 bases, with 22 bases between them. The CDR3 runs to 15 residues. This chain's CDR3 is CAIRLIITGGTEAFF. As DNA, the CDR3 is TGTGCCATCAGATTAATAATAACGGGAGGCACTGAAGCTTTCTTT.

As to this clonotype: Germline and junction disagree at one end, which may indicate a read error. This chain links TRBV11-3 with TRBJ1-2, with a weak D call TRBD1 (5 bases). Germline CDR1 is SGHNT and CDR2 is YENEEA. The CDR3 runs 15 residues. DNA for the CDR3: TGTGCCAGCAGCTCGAGCCCGGGGGGGACCTATGACTACATCTTC. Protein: CASSSSPGGTYDYIF.

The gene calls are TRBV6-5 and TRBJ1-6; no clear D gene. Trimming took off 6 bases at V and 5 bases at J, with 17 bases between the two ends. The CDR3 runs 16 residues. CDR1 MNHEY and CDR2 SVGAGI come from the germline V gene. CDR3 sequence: CASRRKHGPHNSPLHF. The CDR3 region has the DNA TGTGCCAGCAGGCGAAAACATGGCCCTCATAATTCACCCCTCCACTTT.